Listed here is a single TCR beta chain. There are a few counts of this clonotype. The clone's antigen remains unknown. Qualities for individual bases were not recorded, and no much larger clone is one base off. This specimen belongs to a study of early T cells in non-severe SARS-CoV-2 infection (dated by TCRdb to about 2021). The study in broad terms: Because TCR sequencing was done on bulk RNA from unsorted whole blood, the alpha and beta chains could not be paired. Broad study findings and their caveats: VDJdb matching was skewed toward anti-spike CD8 responses and likely underestimated virus-specific expansions by missing private and CD4 specificities.

The method was 5' RACE. Sequencing was carried out with a NextSeq 500. Unique molecular identifiers were attached to individual cDNA molecules in the TCR library protocol so that sequencing error and PCR bias could be corrected. TCR alpha and beta chains were both sequenced, and the abundances of alpha and beta sequences in each sample were closely correlated with each other. Regarding the original processing steps: Decombinator V4 was used to annotate the V gene, J gene and CDR3 of the TCR sequences. TCRs were defined as expanded if a significant change between any two time points was detected under a Poisson model with p below 0.0001. TCR abundances were normalised to the total number of TCRs sequenced per sample and expressed as counts per million. MAIT TCRs were defined by TRAV1-2 paired with TRAJ12, TRAJ20 or TRAJ33, and iNKT TCRs by TRAV10 paired with TRAJ18. A search of VDJdb, accessed on 1 November 2021, was run for TCRs annotated to CMV, EBV and SARS-CoV-2, with TCRs annotated for multiple antigens excluded. TCRdb reprocessed the public reads (quality trimming at Q25 with fastp, clone calling with MiXCR) and kept in-frame beta chains. Merged by CDR3 protein, the rows form single entries marked with the most common genes and DNA. For this entry, the V and J calls and clone size follow TCRdb and not the study's own pipeline. The sample table records 70,000 to 95,000 distinct CDR3 sequences; around 15% of these occur just once. The ten top clones hold just under 0.6% of the sample.

A case-control design nested within a healthcare worker cohort in London, UK, was used, with weekly nasopharyngeal swab PCR tests and blood sampling performed. Healthcare workers were enrolled in the week of the UK lockdown, from 23 to 31 March 2020, and were followed every week for up to roughly 15 weeks. The germline V gene encodes CDR1 MNHNS and CDR2 SASEGT. V lost 6 bases and J lost 3 bases; the stretch between them is 19 bases long. The CDR3 goes from the cysteine to the phenylalanine over 16 residues. The DNA shown is the 48-base CDR3, in frame from base 1. The source is an adult who was a healthcare worker with PCR-confirmed SARS-CoV-2 infection or an uninfected control (not recorded which). The chain uses TRBV6-1 and TRBJ2-3, with a tentative D gene TRBD1 over 5 matching bases. The sample consisted of whole blood. The sequence in DNA is TGTGCCAGCAGAACCGGACACCGAAGCTTAACAGATACGCAGTATTTT. The encoded protein is CASRTGHRSLTDTQYF.